What follows is one T cell receptor beta chain and its context. There is no known antigen for this receptor. The sample is drawn from a study of monozygotic twins with inflammatory bowel disease (dated by TCRdb to between 2018 and 2021). In the study overall: In total, about 30 monozygotic twin pairs made up the full study: 19 Danish pairs, all IBD-discordant, plus nine German pairs, of which four were IBD-concordant and five were IBD-discordant. Disease-associated traits were sought mainly through comparisons between IBD patients and their genetically identical healthy co-twins within discordant pairs. Each individual had, on average, about 151 000 unique TCRalpha sequences and 181 000 unique TCRbeta sequences available for analysis. Results the study describes overall, beyond this receptor: The analysis was unable to tell apart different T cell subtypes. No difference in repertoire similarity was observed between concordant and discordant twins, possibly owing to limited statistical power. Measured by the inverse Simpson index, TCRbeta repertoire diversity was lower in IBD patients than in their healthy co-twins. Differing immunosuppressive treatments among patients may have added background noise and inter-individual variability to the repertoires. No single strong signal or clonotype linked to IBD turned up in the results, so the idea that one exists was not supported. Fewer clonotypes were shared with other individuals by IBD patients than by healthy twins, most markedly in patients showing signs of disease activity.

From each donor, a roughly 2.5 ml peripheral blood sample was drawn into PAXgene tubes and stored at -80 degrees C. Total RNA was isolated from whole blood with the PAXgene blood miRNA kit on an automated QIAcube, without T cell sorting. Peripheral blood from monozygotic twin pairs concordant or discordant for inflammatory bowel disease was subjected to deep TCRalpha and TCRbeta repertoire profiling with unique molecular barcoding. Smoking habits were recorded for all twin pairs, and individuals were classified as current, former or never smokers. The germline V gene sets CDR1 to SGHRS and CDR2 to YFSETQ. The CDR3, from cysteine to phenylalanine, totals 16 residues. No coding sequence is recorded. To prepare the library, 5' RACE was applied. Each TCR library was prepared from 3,000 to 4,500 ng of total RNA. For each sample, cDNA synthesis was carried out in eight separate reactions using SMARTScribe reverse transcriptase. Unique molecular identifiers containing a 6-nucleotide sample barcode were introduced through template switching during cDNA synthesis. TCRalpha and TCRbeta cDNA was amplified by two nested PCRs of about 15 and 9 cycles, with bead purification after each PCR. Before amplification, the cDNA was treated with uracil DNA-glycosylase and purified using the QIAquick PCR purification kit. The second PCR was the step at which Illumina TruSeq-compatible adapters and sample-specific barcodes were added. TapeStation and Qubit were used to check library quality and concentration, and 4.5 to 5 ng of each library was pooled. Pooled libraries were sequenced on an Illumina HiSeq2500 single-index Rapid Run with 2 x 100 bp reads and custom sequencing primers. Regarding the original processing steps: PCR and sequencing errors were corrected by UMI-based consensus assembly using MiGEC version 1.2.6. MiXCR version 2.1.1 was used for V(D)J alignment, clonotype assembly and CDR3 extraction. To normalise gene usage, clonotype sharing and MAIT/NKT TCR abundance, the top 1000, 10 000 and 20 000 clonotypes in each sample were analysed. After downsampling to 27 000 UMIs, diversity was calculated as the inverse Simpson index using the vegan R package. Paired Mann-Whitney U tests were applied to discordant twin pairs, and Benjamini-Hochberg correction was used for multiple testing. TCRdb reprocessed the reads, reporting each CDR3 protein sequence once and no DNA. What appears here as the V and J calls and clone size reflects TCRdb's work, not the paper's. Per the sample table, the count is 350,000 to 400,000 distinct CDR3 sequences. 2.5% to 3% of the sample is held by the ten biggest clonotypes.

The sequence derives from a human donor with ulcerative colitis or Crohn's disease, or a healthy co-twin of an affected twin (not recorded which). Sample: blood. The rearranged segments are TRBV5-1 and TRBJ2-5. CDR3 sequence: CASSLALIPIQETQYF. The entire variable domain, with the stretches around the CDR3 drawn from the reference TRBV5-1 and TRBJ2-5 proteins, is KAGVTQTPRYLIKTRGQQVTLSCSPISGHRSVSWYQQTPGQGLQFLFEYFSETQRNKGNFPGRFSGRQFSNSRSEMNVSTLELGDSALYLCASSLALIPIQETQYFGPGTRLLVL.